This T cell receptor (beta chain) was recorded in a study of blood T cell repertoires in COVID-19. In the study overall: Samples taken during acute and convalescent COVID-19 were collected in the United States, Italy and Spain. PBMCs, B-cell-depleted T cells, or T cells provided the cDNA or gDNA that made up the material.

This clone was observed a handful of times. In assigning cohorts, the study relied on participant-reported clinical history. V gave up 3 bases and J gave up 6 bases; unmatched junction bases: 5. Germline CDR1 and CDR2: LGHDT and YNNKEL (reference sequence). The CDR3 contains 14 residues. Authors' analysis steps: Reference gene primer amplification yielded estimated nucleated cell counts. The table came from immunoSEQ multiplex PCR; TCRdb's copy has only in-frame clones and leaves some out. That table is the source of V, J and clone size, and D and trimming were worked out from the DNA. The sample contains roughly 250,000 clones, approximately 83% of which appear only once.

The clonotype comes from a woman aged 45 to 65 who had recovered from COVID-19. The sample comprised PBMCs or T cells enriched from blood (not recorded which). This chain links TRBV3-1 (or the pseudogene TRBV3-2) with TRBJ2-1; TRBD2 agrees at 7 bases. The chain's CDR3 is CASSQRGEGNEQFF. Here the CDR3 DNA reads TGTGCCAGCAGCCAGAGAGGGGAGGGCAATGAGCAGTTCTTC.